This T cell receptor beta chain was captured by sequencing in a study of cytomegalovirus exposure and HLA in healthy donors. General study points: In a later analysis, at a false discovery rate of 0.05, approximately 15,000 TCR beta sequences matched HLA alleles. Reports showed the classifier diagnosing cytomegalovirus status with high specificity and sensitivity. With later analysis, a missense DCLRE1C variant became linked to TCR beta V- and J-gene trimming.

This clone was picked up a small number of times. Antigen specificity is unknown. Both 60 Vbeta primers and 13 Jbeta primers went into the PCR. Clones were sequenced by immunoSEQ multiplex PCR, and TCRdb holds only the in-frame ones, with some missing. The profile shows about 50,000 clones, around 80% of them singletons. Specimen: PBMCs. The clonotype comes from a man under 40 in good health and CMV-seropositive.

CDR3 sequence reads: CASSYGQRDYEQYF. The DNA for the CDR3 is TGTGCCAGCAGTTACGGACAGCGAGACTACGAGCAGTACTTC. This rearrangement joins TRBV6-5 to TRBJ2-7; possible D gene TRBD1, 6 bases. The CDR3 spans 14 residues. Trimming removed 2 bases at V and 3 bases at J, with 11 bases between. Germline-derived CDR1 and CDR2 are MNHEY and SVGAGI.